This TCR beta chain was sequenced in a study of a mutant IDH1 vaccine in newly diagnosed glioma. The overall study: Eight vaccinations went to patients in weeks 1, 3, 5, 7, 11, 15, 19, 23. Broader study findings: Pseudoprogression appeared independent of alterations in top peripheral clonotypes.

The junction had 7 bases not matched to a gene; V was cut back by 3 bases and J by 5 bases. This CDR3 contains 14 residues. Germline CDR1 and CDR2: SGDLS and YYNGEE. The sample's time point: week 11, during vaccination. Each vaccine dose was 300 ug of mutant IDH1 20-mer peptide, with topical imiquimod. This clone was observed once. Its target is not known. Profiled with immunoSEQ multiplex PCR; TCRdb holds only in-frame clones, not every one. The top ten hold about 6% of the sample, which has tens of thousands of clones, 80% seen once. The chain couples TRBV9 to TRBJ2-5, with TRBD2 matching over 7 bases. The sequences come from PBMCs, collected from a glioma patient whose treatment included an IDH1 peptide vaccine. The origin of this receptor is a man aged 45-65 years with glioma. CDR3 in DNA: TGTGCCAGCAGCGGCCGCGGGGGAGGGGAGACCCAGTACTTC. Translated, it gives CASSGRGGGETQYF.